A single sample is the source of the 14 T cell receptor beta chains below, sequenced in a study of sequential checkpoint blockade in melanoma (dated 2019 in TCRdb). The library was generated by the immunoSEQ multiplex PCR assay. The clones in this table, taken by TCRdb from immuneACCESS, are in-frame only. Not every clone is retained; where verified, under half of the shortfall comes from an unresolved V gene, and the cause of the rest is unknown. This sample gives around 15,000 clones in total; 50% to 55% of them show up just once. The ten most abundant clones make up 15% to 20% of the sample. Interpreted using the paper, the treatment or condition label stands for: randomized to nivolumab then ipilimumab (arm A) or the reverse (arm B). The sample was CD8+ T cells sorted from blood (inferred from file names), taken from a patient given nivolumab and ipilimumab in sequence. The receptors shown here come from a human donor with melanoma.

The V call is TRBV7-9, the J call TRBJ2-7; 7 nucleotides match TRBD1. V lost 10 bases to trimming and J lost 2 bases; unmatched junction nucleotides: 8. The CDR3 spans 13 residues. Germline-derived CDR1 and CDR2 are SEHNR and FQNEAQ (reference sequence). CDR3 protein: CAISTGAAYEQYF. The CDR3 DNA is TGTGCCATATCAACAGGGGCGGCCTACGAGCAGTACTTC.

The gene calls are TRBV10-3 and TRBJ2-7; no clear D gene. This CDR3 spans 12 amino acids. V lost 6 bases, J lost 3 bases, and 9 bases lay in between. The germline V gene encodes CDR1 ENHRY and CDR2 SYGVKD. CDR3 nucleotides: TGTGCCATCAGCCGAGCGTTCTACGAGCAGTACTTC. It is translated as CAISRAFYEQYF.

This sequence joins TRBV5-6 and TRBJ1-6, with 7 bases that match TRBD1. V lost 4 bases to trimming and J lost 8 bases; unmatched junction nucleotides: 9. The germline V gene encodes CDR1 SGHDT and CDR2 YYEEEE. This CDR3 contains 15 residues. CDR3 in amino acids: CASSVTGWGDSPLHF. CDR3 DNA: TGTGCCAGCAGCGTGACAGGGTGGGGAGATTCACCCCTCCACTTT.

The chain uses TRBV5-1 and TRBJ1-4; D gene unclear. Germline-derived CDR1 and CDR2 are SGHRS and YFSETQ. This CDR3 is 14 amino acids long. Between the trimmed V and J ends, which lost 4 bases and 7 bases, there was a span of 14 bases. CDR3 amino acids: CASSGLDFSEKLFF. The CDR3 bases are TGCGCCAGCAGCGGATTAGACTTCTCTGAAAAACTGTTTTTT.

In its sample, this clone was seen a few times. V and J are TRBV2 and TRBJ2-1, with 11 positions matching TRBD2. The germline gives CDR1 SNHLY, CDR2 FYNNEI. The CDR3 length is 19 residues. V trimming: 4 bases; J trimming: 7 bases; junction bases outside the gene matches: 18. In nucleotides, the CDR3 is TGTGCCAGCAGTGTGGGGCTAGCGGGGGGCACTGGAATTACAAATGAGCAGTTCTTC. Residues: CASSVGLAGGTGITNEQFF.

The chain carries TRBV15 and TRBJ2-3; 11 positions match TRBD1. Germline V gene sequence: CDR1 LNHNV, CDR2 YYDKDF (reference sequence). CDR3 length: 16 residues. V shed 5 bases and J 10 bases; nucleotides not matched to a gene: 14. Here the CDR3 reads CATSLMDRGQEGAQYF. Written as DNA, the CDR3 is TGTGCCACCAGCTTAATGGACAGGGGGCAGGAGGGGGCGCAGTATTTT.

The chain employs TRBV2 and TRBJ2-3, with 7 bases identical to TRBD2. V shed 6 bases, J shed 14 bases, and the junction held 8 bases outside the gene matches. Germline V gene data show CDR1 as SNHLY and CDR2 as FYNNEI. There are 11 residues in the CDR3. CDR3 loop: CASRGVRERYF. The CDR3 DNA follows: TGTGCCAGCAGGGGAGTGCGGGAGAGGTATTTT.

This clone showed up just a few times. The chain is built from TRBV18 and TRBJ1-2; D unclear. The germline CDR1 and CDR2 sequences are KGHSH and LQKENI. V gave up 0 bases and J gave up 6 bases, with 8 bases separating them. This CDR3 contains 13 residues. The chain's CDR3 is CASSPPGENGYTF. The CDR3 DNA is TGTGCCAGCTCACCACCGGGAGAGAATGGCTACACCTTC.

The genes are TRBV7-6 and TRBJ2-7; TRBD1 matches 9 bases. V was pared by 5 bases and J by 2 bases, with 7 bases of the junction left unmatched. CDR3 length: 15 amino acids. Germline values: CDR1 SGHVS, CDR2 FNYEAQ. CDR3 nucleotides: TGTGCCAGCAGCCTTGGACAGGGGCCTACCTACGAGCAGTACTTC. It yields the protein CASSLGQGPTYEQYF.

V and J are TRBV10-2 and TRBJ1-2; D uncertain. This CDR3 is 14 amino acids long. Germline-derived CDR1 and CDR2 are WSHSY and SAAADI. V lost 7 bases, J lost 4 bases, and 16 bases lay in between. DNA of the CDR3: TGCGCCAGCACCCCAGGATTGATGCGCTATGGCTACACCTTC. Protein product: CASTPGLMRYGYTF.

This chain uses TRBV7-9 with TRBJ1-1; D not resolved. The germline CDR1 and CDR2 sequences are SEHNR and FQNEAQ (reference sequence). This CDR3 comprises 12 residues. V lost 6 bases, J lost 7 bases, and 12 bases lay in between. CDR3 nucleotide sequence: TGTGCCAGCAGACTCGCAGGATTTGAAGCTTTCTTT. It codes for CASRLAGFEAFF.

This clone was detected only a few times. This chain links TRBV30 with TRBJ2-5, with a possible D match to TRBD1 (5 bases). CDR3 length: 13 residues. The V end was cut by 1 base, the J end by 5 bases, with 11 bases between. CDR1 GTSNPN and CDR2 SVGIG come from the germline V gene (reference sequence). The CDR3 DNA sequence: TGTGCCTGGAGTGGAAGGGGCGCGGAGACCCAGTACTTC. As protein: CAWSGRGAETQYF.

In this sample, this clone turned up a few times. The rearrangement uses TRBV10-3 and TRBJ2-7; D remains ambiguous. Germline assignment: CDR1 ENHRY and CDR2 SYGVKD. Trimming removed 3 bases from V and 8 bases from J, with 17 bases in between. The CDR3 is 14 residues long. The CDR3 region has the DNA TGTGCCATCAGTGACGTATCTGAGCTGGTAAAGCAGTACTTC. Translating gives CAISDVSELVKQYF.

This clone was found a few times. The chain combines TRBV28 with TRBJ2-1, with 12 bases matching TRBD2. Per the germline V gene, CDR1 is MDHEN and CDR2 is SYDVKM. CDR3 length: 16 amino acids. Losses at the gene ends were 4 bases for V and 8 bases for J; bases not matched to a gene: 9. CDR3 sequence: CASSYPLAGGRDEQFF. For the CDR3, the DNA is TGTGCCAGCAGTTACCCGCTAGCGGGGGGGCGAGATGAGCAGTTCTTC. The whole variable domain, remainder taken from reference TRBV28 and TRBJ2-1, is DVKVTQSSRYLVKRTGEKVFLECVQDMDHENMFWYRQDPGLGLRLIYFSYDVKMKEKGDIPEGYSVSREKKERFSLILESASTNQTSMYLCASSYPLAGGRDEQFFGPGTRLTVL.